This TCR beta chain was found in a study of blood T cell repertoires in COVID-19. Study-level background: The United States, Italy and Spain supplied acute and convalescent COVID-19 samples. PBMCs, B-cell-depleted T cells, or T cells were the source of the cDNA or gDNA that made up the material.

In the source study's methods: Researchers report that nucleated cell counts were estimated from reference gene primer amplification. Some clones are missing from TCRdb's copy, which holds only in-frame ones; the method was immunoSEQ multiplex PCR. V and J calls and clone size are copied from that table; D and trimming were computed from the DNA. The repertoire consists of some 700,000 clones, with 90% occurring once and the leading ten covering roughly 0.25%. Germline V gives CDR1 LNHDA, CDR2 SQIVND (reference sequence). CDR3 length equals 15 residues. Germline trimming cut 5 bases from V and 2 bases from J; bases unmatched to any gene: 2.

Sample: peripheral blood. This receptor was taken from a woman between 18 and 29 years old with acute or convalescent COVID-19. The V and J genes are TRBV19 and TRBJ1-6; 8 bases map to TRBD1. Written as DNA, the CDR3 is TGTGCCAGTAGTCGGACAGGGACCTATAATTCACCCCTCCACTTT. This codes for CASSRTGTYNSPLHF.